Below, 7 T cell receptor beta chains from the same sample are listed, as sequenced in a study of read filtering for tumor transcriptome and immune sequencing. From roughly 0.4 ug of RNA, a library with molecular barcoded alpha/delta and beta/gamma adaptors was made. Each CDR3 protein gets one entry after TCRdb re-called the reads with MiXCR. The sample contains about 41,000 distinct CDR3 sequences, 13% of which appear only once. Sequencing was carried out using a population of CD138-negative cells sorted from bone marrow. The receptors stem from a donor aged 40 or over with multiple myeloma.

This clonotype was picked up many times. V is TRBV30 and J is TRBJ1-6; no clear D. Germline V gives CDR1 GTSNPN, CDR2 SVGIG (reference sequence). Trimming took off 4 bases at V and 7 bases at J, with 11 bases between the two ends. This CDR3 has 13 amino acids. The CDR3 region is CAWISEGNSPLHF. For the CDR3, the DNA is TGTGCCTGGATATCGGAAGGAAATTCACCCCTCCACTTT.

In its sample, this clonotype was seen many times. The chain uses TRBV4-3 and TRBJ1-5; no clear D gene. CDR3 length equals 16 residues. V lost 0 bases, J lost 7 bases, and 16 bases lay in between. Germline CDR1 is LGHNA and CDR2 is YSLEER. CDR3 coding DNA: TGCGCCAGCAGCCAAGATCACAGTCGAACCGGACAGCCCCAGCATTTT. Translation: CASSQDHSRTGQPQHF.

Ten or more counts support this clonotype. The chain has TRBV6-1 and TRBJ2-1; a weak D match, TRBD2 (5 bases). The germline gives CDR1 MNHNS, CDR2 SASEGT. The CDR3 has 15 residues. Trimming stripped 2 bases from V and 4 bases from J, with 12 bases between. As DNA, the CDR3 is TGTGCCAGCAGTGAAAAGGCGGGCGTTTACAATGAGCAGTTCTTC. Translated: CASSEKAGVYNEQFF.

About this clonotype itself: Its ends do not fully match the called genes, so a read error is possible. This chain uses TRBV20-1 with TRBJ2-3, with 10 bases lining up with TRBD1. Looked up from germline, CDR1 is DFQATT and CDR2 is SNEGSKA (reference sequence). This CDR3 has 16 amino acids. The CDR3 loop reads CGARVPLGQGTDTQYF. CDR3 sequence (DNA): TGCGGTGCGAGAGTACCCTTGGGACAGGGGACAGATACGCAGTATTTT.

The chain combines TRBV19 with TRBJ2-3, with D possibly being TRBD2 (5 bases). Germline CDR1 and CDR2: LNHDA and SQIVND (reference sequence). This CDR3 has 15 residues. V gave up 6 bases and J gave up 4 bases, with 17 bases separating them. As DNA, the CDR3 is TGTGCCAGTAGAGGGTTGAGGGCCAGCGCAGATACGCAGTATTTT. Amino acid sequence: CASRGLRASADTQYF. The variable domain in full, completed from reference TRBV19 and TRBJ2-3, reads DGGITQSPKYLFRKEGQNVTLSCEQNLNHDAMYWYRQDPGQGLRLIYYSQIVNDFQKGDIAEGYSVSREKKESFPLTVTSAQKNPTAFYLCASRGLRASADTQYFGPGTRLTVL.

The table lists this clonotype with many counts. The rearrangement uses TRBV5-1 and TRBJ2-1, with TRBD2 matching 7 bases. With V trimmed by 4 bases and J by 9 bases, 13 bases remained unmatched. The CDR3 loop spans 15 amino acids. Germline V gene lookup returns CDR1 SGHRS and CDR2 YFSETQ. CDR3 amino acids: CASSPVGGSRIEQFF. The CDR3 DNA is TGCGCCAGCAGCCCGGTTGGCGGGAGTAGAATTGAGCAGTTCTTC.

In this sample, this clonotype turned up many times. The chain couples TRBV29-1 to TRBJ2-7; weak D call: TRBD2 (6 bases). V was shortened by 4 bases and J by 5 bases, with 15 bases between the two germline ends. CDR3 size: 13 residues. The germline V gene has CDR1 SQVTM and CDR2 ANQGSEA. CDR3 DNA: TGCAGCGTTGGTGGGAGGCTTTCCCACGAGCAGTACTTC. Residues: CSVGGRLSHEQYF.